Given below is one T cell receptor (beta chain) in context. Survey-level immunoSEQ sequencing profiled the TCR beta repertoire. Produced via immunoSEQ multiplex PCR; TCRdb's table is partial and in-frame only. The data hold about 68,000 clones, with just under 95% observed a single time. The ends were cut back, 4 bases at V and 13 bases at J, with 17 bases in the middle. The CDR3 is 13 amino acids. CDR1 and CDR2 (germline): SGHNT, YYREEE (reference sequence). The TCR sequence derives from a man between 35 and 55 years old with rheumatoid arthritis. Sequenced: PBMCs. The V and J genes are TRBV5-4 and TRBJ1-4; the D gene is possibly TRBD1 (5 bases). CDR3 bases: TGTGCCAGCAGCGCCGGGATCCAGGGTTTACTGTTTTTT. It yields the protein CASSAGIQGLLFF.